This T cell receptor beta chain was found in a study of blood T cell repertoires in COVID-19. Overall study: Researchers got acute and convalescent COVID-19 samples from the United States, Italy and Spain.

Seattle researchers signed up patients amid active infection and tracked them longitudinally. The CDR3 length is 19 residues. Per the authors' pipeline: Scientists estimated how many nucleated cells there were by amplifying reference gene primers. Using immunoSEQ multiplex PCR, the repertoire was profiled, and TCRdb retains in-frame clones only, with some absent. That table supplies the V and J calls and clone size; D and trimming were determined from the DNA. The sample carries about 120,000 clones, around 87% recorded once. The origin of this receptor is a woman aged 60-75 years with COVID-19, enrolled during active disease. Material: peripheral blood. The gene calls are TRBV21-1 and TRBJ2-1; TRBD1, the D gene given by the table, was not confirmed from the DNA. TRBV21-1 is a known pseudogene. The CDR3 coding sequence is TGTGCCAGCAGCAAAGACGGGCTGACAGCCACTACAACAAACAATGAGCAGTTCTTC. Residues: CASSKDGLTATTTNNEQFF.